What follows are 31 T cell receptor beta chains derived from one specimen sequenced in a study of T-cell reconstitution after alpha-beta-depleted transplantation in children. It was with unique molecular identifiers that the TCRbeta library was prepared. TCRdb used MiXCR to reprocess the PCR reads, holding one entry per CDR3 protein. The data contain around 480,000 distinct CDR3 sequences, around a third of them singletons. Sequences were derived from PBMCs from the stem cell graft donor, sampled from the stem cell graft. The receptors come from a human donor who donated a stem cell graft to a child with aplastic anemia.

This clonotype was counted between two and nine times. The rearrangement uses TRBV7-9 and TRBJ2-5; D could derive from TRBD1 or TRBD2 (5 bases each). This CDR3 is 15 amino acids long. Germline V gene data show CDR1 as SEHNR and CDR2 as FQNEAQ (reference sequence). Trimming stripped 3 bases from V and 0 bases from J, with 11 bases between. CDR3 nucleotides: TGTGCCAGCAGCTTCGGGACCTTCTACCAAGAGACCCAGTACTTC. Its protein product is CASSFGTFYQETQYF.

The chain is built from TRBV5-5 and TRBJ2-1; D is undetermined. In germline, CDR1 is SGHKS, CDR2 YYEKEE (reference sequence). This CDR3 comprises 13 residues. Trimming cost V 4 bases and J 11 bases, with 16 bases left between them. The CDR3 is CASSPGPSFKQFF. The CDR3 DNA follows: TGTGCCAGCAGCCCGGGCCCTTCCTTTAAGCAGTTCTTC.

This clonotype was observed a handful of times. The genes are TRBV9 and TRBJ1-2; D remains unclear. V gave up 0 bases and J gave up 8 bases, with 8 bases separating them. Germline CDR1 and CDR2: SGDLS and YYNGEE. This CDR3 is 12 amino acids long. CDR3 in DNA: TGTGCCAGCAGCGTAGCACATCCCGGCTACACCTTC. It translates to CASSVAHPGYTF.

V usage is TRBV5-6 and J usage is TRBJ1-1, with D possibly being TRBD1 (6 bases). The CDR3 covers 16 residues. The germline gives CDR1 SGHDT, CDR2 YYEEEE. Trimming cost V 0 bases and J 8 bases, with 20 bases left between them. The CDR3 reads CASSLAWRGRGGEAFF. Written as DNA, the CDR3 is TGTGCCAGCAGCTTGGCCTGGCGGGGGCGAGGTGGGGAAGCTTTCTTT.

This clonotype was found a few times. The chain couples TRBV15 to TRBJ2-5, with D perhaps TRBD1 or TRBD2 (5 bases each). V was pared by 3 bases and J by 2 bases, with 13 bases between. CDR1 and CDR2 from the germline V gene are LNHNV and YYDKDF (reference sequence). This CDR3 spans 15 amino acids. DNA for the CDR3: TGTGCCACCAGCAGTGGGGGAGTTGGTCAAGAGACCCAGTACTTC. It specifies CATSSGGVGQETQYF.

The gene calls are TRBV12-3 or TRBV12-4 and TRBJ1-1, with D possibly matching TRBD1 (5 bases). Trimming left V 4 bases short and J 5 bases short, with 17 bases between. The CDR3 loop spans 15 amino acids. CDR3 sequence (DNA): TGTGCCAGCAGTTCCCCCGCCGGGACCGGGACTGAAGCTTTCTTT. Translated: CASSSPAGTGTEAFF.

The gene calls are TRBV5-4 and TRBJ2-1; TRBD2 matches at 12 bases. This CDR3 spans 19 amino acids. Germline V gene lookup returns CDR1 SGHNT and CDR2 YYREEE (reference sequence). The ends lost 1 base at V and 0 bases at J; junction bases unmatched: 8. The CDR3: CASSLSPSGRAISYNEQFF. The CDR3 DNA follows: TGTGCCAGCAGCTTGTCCCCTAGCGGGAGGGCCATCTCCTACAATGAGCAGTTCTTC.

This clonotype has a handful of counts. This rearrangement joins TRBV15 to TRBJ2-1; a weak D match, TRBD2 (6 bases). The V gene lost 0 bases and the J gene lost 8 bases, with 11 bases spanning the gap. CDR1 is LNHNV, CDR2 YYDKDF, per germline (reference sequence). CDR3 length: 14 amino acids. The CDR3 reads CATSREQGGYEQFF. DNA of the CDR3: TGTGCCACCAGCAGAGAGCAGGGAGGTTATGAGCAGTTCTTC. The whole variable domain, filled in from reference TRBV15 and TRBJ2-1, reads DAMVIQNPRYQVTQFGKPVTLSCSQTLNHNVMYWYQQKSSQAPKLLFHYYDKDFNNEADTPDNFQSRRPNTSFCFLDIRSPGLGDTAMYLCATSREQGGYEQFFGPGTRLTVL.

This chain links TRBV10-3 with TRBJ1-1; 8 bases agree with TRBD1. Losses at the gene ends were 3 bases for V and 5 bases for J; bases not matched to a gene: 11. CDR1 is ENHRY, CDR2 SYGVKD, per germline. This CDR3 has 16 amino acids. As DNA, the CDR3 is TGTGCCATCAGTGATAGGGCAGGGGGCGCGGGGACTGAAGCTTTCTTT. Amino acids: CAISDRAGGAGTEAFF.

This chain connects TRBV7-9 to TRBJ1-1, with 10 bases identical to TRBD1. Germline CDR1 SEHNR, CDR2 FQNEAQ (reference sequence). The junction had 3 bases not matched to a gene; V was cut back by 4 bases and J by 1 base. CDR3 length equals 15 residues. Here the CDR3 DNA reads TGTGCCAGCAGCTGGGGGACAGGGGAGAACACTGAAGCTTTCTTT. Its translation is CASSWGTGENTEAFF.

The chain employs TRBV5-1 and TRBJ2-1; no reliable D call. The germline V gene encodes CDR1 SGHRS and CDR2 YFSETQ. This CDR3 contains 13 residues. Trimming took off 7 bases at V and 5 bases at J, with 13 bases between the two ends. In DNA form, the CDR3 reads TGCGCCAGCCACCGGTCGACGAACAATGAGCAGTTCTTC. It is translated as CASHRSTNNEQFF.

This chain's CDR3 is CASRHDRGDRIYGYTF. The CDR3, as DNA: TGTGCCAGCAGGCACGACCGGGGAGACAGGATCTATGGCTACACCTTC. The chain carries TRBV6-2 or TRBV6-3 and TRBJ1-2; possibly TRBD1 for D (6 bases). Trimming pared 6 bases from V and 4 bases from J, leaving 21 bases between. CDR3 length: 16 amino acids. Germline assignment: CDR1 MNHEY and CDR2 SVGEGT.

V gene TRBV29-1 combines with J gene TRBJ2-7; 11 bases match TRBD2. V dropped 2 bases and J dropped 4; count of bases not matched to a gene: 4. The CDR3 consists of 14 residues. Germline V gene lookup returns CDR1 SQVTM and CDR2 ANQGSEA. The CDR3 sequence: CSVEPLAGGYEQYF. CDR3 coding DNA: TGCAGCGTTGAACCTTTAGCGGGAGGGTACGAGCAGTACTTC.

This clonotype occurred a few times. V gene TRBV9 combines with J gene TRBJ2-1; 10 bases match TRBD1. Germline V gives CDR1 SGDLS, CDR2 YYNGEE. The ends lost 6 bases at V and 7 bases at J; junction bases unmatched: 13. The CDR3 extends over 16 amino acids. The CDR3 protein is CASTRGGQGLKNEQFF. CDR3 nucleotide sequence: TGTGCCAGCACCCGGGGGGGACAGGGGCTGAAGAATGAGCAGTTCTTC.

The chain uses TRBV7-6 and TRBJ2-7; 12 bases are shared with TRBD2. Germline values: CDR1 SGHVS, CDR2 FNYEAQ. Trimming cost V 4 bases and J 5 bases; bases outside gene matches: 9. The CDR3 is made up of 16 amino acids. The CDR3 region is CASSSPLAGGGNEQYF. Here the CDR3 DNA reads TGTGCCAGCAGCTCTCCACTAGCGGGAGGAGGGAACGAGCAGTACTTC.

This chain connects TRBV27 to TRBJ1-5; D is uncertain. Per germline, CDR1 MNHEY and CDR2 SMNVEV (reference sequence). V gave up 0 bases and J gave up 0 bases, with 6 bases separating them. This CDR3 is 15 amino acids long. The CDR3: CASSLSINSNQPQHF. The CDR3 nucleotides are TGTGCCAGCAGTTTATCCATAAATAGCAATCAGCCCCAGCATTTT.

J is TRBJ1-3 and V is TRBV5-4; perhaps TRBD1 as D (5 bases). V was pared by 1 base and J by 2 bases, with 7 bases between. The CDR3 runs to 14 residues. From germline, CDR1 is SGHNT and CDR2 YYREEE (reference sequence). CDR3 nucleotide sequence: TGTGCCAGCAGCTTGAAGGGGCCTGGAAACACCATATATTTT. Translated: CASSLKGPGNTIYF.

The chain carries TRBV10-3 and TRBJ1-1, with unresolved D. This CDR3 region has 14 residues. Per germline, CDR1 ENHRY and CDR2 SYGVKD. Trimming took off 0 bases at V and 4 bases at J, with 9 bases between the two ends. The CDR3 protein is CAISESPMITEAFF. In DNA form, the CDR3 reads TGTGCCATCAGTGAGTCACCTATGATCACTGAAGCTTTCTTT.

This clonotype has only a few counts. CDR3 protein: CSARLTDLYGYTF. The CDR3 DNA reads as TGCAGTGCTAGGCTGACAGACCTCTATGGCTACACCTTC. The chain carries TRBV20-1 and TRBJ1-2; D is possibly TRBD1 (5 bases). This CDR3 has 13 amino acids. Germline-derived CDR1 and CDR2 are DFQATT and SNEGSKA (reference sequence). Between the trimmed V and J ends, which lost 3 bases and 4 bases, there was a span of 12 bases.

This chain joins TRBV20-1 and TRBJ2-7; 12 bases fit TRBD2. This CDR3 spans 16 amino acids. Germline V gene sequence: CDR1 DFQATT, CDR2 SNEGSKA (reference sequence). This CDR3 reads CCARGPGLAGLYEQYF. CDR3 in DNA: TGCTGCGCTAGAGGTCCGGGACTAGCGGGTCTCTACGAGCAGTACTTC.

The CDR3 here is CASGETRVIHTGELFF. In DNA form, the CDR3 reads TGTGCCAGCGGAGAGACTAGGGTTATTCACACCGGGGAGCTGTTTTTT. The rearrangement links TRBV7-8 to TRBJ2-2; perhaps TRBD2 as D (6 bases). Trimming left V 8 bases short and J 3 bases short, with 19 bases between. The CDR3 length is 16 residues. Germline assignment: CDR1 SGHVS and CDR2 FQNEAQ.

This clonotype appeared a few times. V is TRBV29-1 and J is TRBJ1-2; 7 bases fit TRBD1. Germline trimming cut 3 bases from V and 2 bases from J; bases unmatched to any gene: 6. This CDR3 is built from 14 residues. CDR1 SQVTM and CDR2 ANQGSEA come from the germline V gene. The DNA of the CDR3 is TGCAGCGTTGACACCGGGACAGAGAACTATGGCTACACCTTC. This encodes CSVDTGTENYGYTF.

The rearrangement links TRBV12-3 or TRBV12-4 to TRBJ2-7, with D perhaps TRBD2 (6 bases). The CDR3 loop spans 13 amino acids. V was shortened by 2 bases and J by 6 bases, with 11 bases between the two germline ends. The CDR3 region has the DNA TGTGCCAGCAGTTTAACGTTCGGGAGCGAGCAGTACGTC. The encoded protein is CASSLTFGSEQYV.

The chain joins TRBV7-2 to TRBJ1-5, with unresolved D. The germline CDR1 and CDR2 sequences are SGHTA and FQGNSA. The length of the CDR3 is 13 residues. V lost 5 bases, J lost 6 bases, and 11 bases lay in between. CDR3 protein: CASSRRSGQPQHF. Here the CDR3 DNA reads TGTGCCAGCAGCCGTCGCTCGGGTCAGCCCCAGCATTTT.

The gene calls are TRBV20-1 and TRBJ1-5; D not certain. This CDR3 contains 14 residues. Per the germline V gene, CDR1 is DFQATT and CDR2 is SNEGSKA (reference sequence). The germline V and J ends were trimmed by 6 bases and 0 bases, with 12 bases remaining between them. CDR3 in amino acids: CSAPVSYSNQPQHF. The CDR3 DNA reads TGCAGTGCACCGGTTAGTTATAGCAATCAGCCCCAGCATTTT.

The gene calls are TRBV11-2 and TRBJ2-1; D perhaps matches TRBD1 (6 bases). The germline V gene has CDR1 SGHAT and CDR2 FQNNGV. Trimming pared 5 bases from V and 5 bases from J, leaving 16 bases between. CDR3 length: 15 residues. CDR3 sequence: CASSAMVGGDNEQFF. The CDR3 bases are TGTGCCAGCAGCGCTATGGTAGGGGGAGACAATGAGCAGTTCTTC.

A few counts support this clonotype. The gene calls are TRBV12-3 or TRBV12-4 and TRBJ2-7; 9 bases line up with TRBD2. J gave up 6 bases and V 3 bases, and 6 bases lay outside the gene matches. This CDR3 region has 14 residues. The CDR3 coding sequence is TGTGCCAGCAGTTTCGCGGGAGGGGTGGGCGAGCAGTACTTC. Amino acid sequence: CASSFAGGVGEQYF.

V gene TRBV3-1 combines with J gene TRBJ2-7; 11 bases line up with TRBD2. The junction had 5 bases not matched to a gene; V was cut back by 5 bases and J by 2 bases. The CDR3 has 15 residues. The germline V gene encodes CDR1 LGHDT and CDR2 YNNKEL (reference sequence). CDR3 DNA sequence: TGTGCCAGCAGCGAAGGGACTAGCGGTACCTACGAGCAGTACTTC. As protein: CASSEGTSGTYEQYF.

The chain is built from TRBV5-5 and TRBJ2-5; 7 positions agree with TRBD2. The CDR3 runs to 15 residues. Looked up from germline, CDR1 is SGHKS and CDR2 is YYEKEE (reference sequence). V gave up 4 bases and J gave up 4 bases; unmatched junction bases: 10. The CDR3, as DNA: TGTGCCAGCAGCCCAAAGGCGGGAGTTTCAGAGACCCAGTACTTC. Amino acids: CASSPKAGVSETQYF.

This clonotype was observed a handful of times. V is TRBV27 and J is TRBJ2-2; a possible D gene is TRBD2 (6 bases). The CDR3 is 17 residues long. Per the germline V gene, CDR1 is MNHEY and CDR2 is SMNVEV (reference sequence). Deletions cut 4 bases from V and 1 base from J, with 16 bases between. The CDR3: CASSSLRVSGNTGELFF. CDR3 coding DNA: TGTGCCAGCAGTTCTCTCCGTGTTAGCGGGAACACCGGGGAGCTGTTTTTT.

In its sample, this clonotype was seen a few times. The chain combines TRBV20-1 with TRBJ2-7; 12 bases agree with TRBD2. Losses at the gene ends were 7 bases for V and 2 bases for J; bases not matched to a gene: 0. CDR1 is DFQATT, CDR2 SNEGSKA, per germline (reference sequence). This CDR3 contains 12 residues. CDR3 sequence: CSGLAGAYEQYF. The CDR3 nucleotides are TGCAGTGGACTAGCGGGAGCCTACGAGCAGTACTTC.